The following is a TCR beta chain sequence with its context. This CDR3 is 15 amino acids long. V was pared by 9 bases and J by 3 bases, with 10 bases of the junction left unmatched. Germline loops: CDR1 SGHAT, CDR2 FQNNGV. Authors' processing steps: Estimation of nucleated cell counts relied on the amplification of reference gene primers. Sequencing was performed with immunoSEQ multiplex PCR; in TCRdb, only in-frame clones are kept and a portion is missing. V and J calls and clone size are as listed in that table; D and trimming were resolved from the DNA. There are about 26,000 clones in the sample; roughly 84% occur only once, and roughly 31% lies in the top ten. The data derive from a study of blood T cell repertoires in COVID-19. Study context: Sites across the United States, Italy and Spain contributed samples from acute and convalescent COVID-19. PBMCs, B-cell-depleted T cells, or T cells were the source of the cDNA or gDNA that made up the material.

The genes are TRBV11-2 and TRBJ2-3; the match to TRBD1 covers 9 bases. This TCR was recovered from a human donor in a cohort sampled during active COVID-19. The sample was peripheral blood. The CDR3 spells CASKSHRGRTDTQYF. The CDR3 bases are TGTGCCAGTAAATCGCACAGGGGGCGAACAGATACGCAGTATTTT.